This note documents a single T cell receptor (beta chain) sequence. This entry comes from a study of control samples from healthy donors and cancer patients. The CDR3 totals 15 residues. Looked up from germline, CDR1 is MGHRA and CDR2 is YSYEKL. The V end was cut by 1 base, the J end by 1 base, with 11 bases between. Profiling relied on immunoSEQ multiplex PCR, and the TCRdb table lists in-frame clones only, not all of them. The table includes over 100,000 clones, 80% to 90% detected once. V gene TRBV4-1 combines with J gene TRBJ2-7, with D possibly TRBD1 on 6 matching bases. The sequence was collected from a woman aged 45-60 years in good health. Sequenced material: blood. The CDR3 DNA is TGCGCCAGCAGCCAAGGACAGGCGACGTCCTACGAGCAGTACTTC. It is translated as CASSQGQATSYEQYF.